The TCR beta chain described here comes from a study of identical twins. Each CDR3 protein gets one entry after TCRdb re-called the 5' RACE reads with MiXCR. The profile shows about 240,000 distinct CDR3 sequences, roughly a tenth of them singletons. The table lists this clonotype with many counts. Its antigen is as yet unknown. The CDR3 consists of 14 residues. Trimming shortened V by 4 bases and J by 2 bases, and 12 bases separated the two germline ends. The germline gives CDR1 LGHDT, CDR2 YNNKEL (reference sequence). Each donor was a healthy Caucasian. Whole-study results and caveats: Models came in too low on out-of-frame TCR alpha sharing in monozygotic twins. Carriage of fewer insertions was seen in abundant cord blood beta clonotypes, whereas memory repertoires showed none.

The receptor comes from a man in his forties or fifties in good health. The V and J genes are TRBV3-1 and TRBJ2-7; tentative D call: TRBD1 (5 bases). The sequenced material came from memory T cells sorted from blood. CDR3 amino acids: CASSPRVTPYEQYF. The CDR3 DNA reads TGTGCCAGCAGCCCCAGGGTCACCCCCTACGAGCAGTACTTC.